This T cell receptor beta chain was recorded in a study of CXCR4 blockade with PD-1 therapy in pancreatic cancer. General study findings and limits: Sequencing covered TCRbeta chains only, not alpha chains. Tumor clonality averaged about 0.14 versus 0.054 in healthy blood, not predicting survival. More frequent amino acid clones had more nucleotide rearrangements, suggesting convergent selection.

This clone is termed medium-sized. The target antigen is unknown. The archived tumor blocks came from patients without neoadjuvant therapy before resection. Between the trimmed V and J ends, which lost 3 bases and 4 bases, there was a span of 12 bases. CDR3 length equals 14 residues. CDR1 and CDR2 from the germline V gene are SGHNT and YENEEA. Libraries were prepared by immunoSEQ multiplex PCR; TCRdb keeps only in-frame clonotypes and omits some of them. The sample holds around 2,000 clones; about 50% are singletons and the top ten take about a third. The clonotype was recovered from a human donor with pancreatic ductal adenocarcinoma. The material sequenced was tumor tissue. V is TRBV11-3 and J is TRBJ1-2; TRBD1 might be the D (6 bases). In DNA, the CDR3 is TGTGCCAGCAGCTTGGGGGGCTCCGGCTATGGCTACACCTTC. Translated: CASSLGGSGYGYTF.